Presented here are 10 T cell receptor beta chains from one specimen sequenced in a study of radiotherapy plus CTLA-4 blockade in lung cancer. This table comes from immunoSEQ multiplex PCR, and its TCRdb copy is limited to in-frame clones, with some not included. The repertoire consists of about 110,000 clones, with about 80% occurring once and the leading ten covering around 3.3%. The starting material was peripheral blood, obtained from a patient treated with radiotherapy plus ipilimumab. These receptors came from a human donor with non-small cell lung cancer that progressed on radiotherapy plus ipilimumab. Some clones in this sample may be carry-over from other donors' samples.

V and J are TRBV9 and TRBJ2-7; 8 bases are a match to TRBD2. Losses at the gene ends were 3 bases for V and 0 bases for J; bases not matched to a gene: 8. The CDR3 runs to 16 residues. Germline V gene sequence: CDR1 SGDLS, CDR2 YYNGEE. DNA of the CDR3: TGTGCCAGCAGCGCACTAACTAGCGGTAGCTCCTACGAGCAGTACTTC. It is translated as CASSALTSGSSYEQYF.

The CDR3 sequence is CASLPQGTNQPQHF. The CDR3 DNA sequence: TGTGCCAGCCTACCCCAGGGGACTAATCAGCCCCAGCATTTT. The genes are TRBV6-1 and TRBJ1-5, with D tentatively TRBD1 (6 bases). Trimming took off 8 bases at V and 4 bases at J, with 15 bases between the two ends. The CDR3 covers 14 residues. Germline CDR1 and CDR2: MNHNS and SASEGT.

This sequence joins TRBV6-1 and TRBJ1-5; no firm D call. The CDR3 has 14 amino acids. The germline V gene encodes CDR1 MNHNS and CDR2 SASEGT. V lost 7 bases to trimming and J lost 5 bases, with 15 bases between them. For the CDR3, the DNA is TGTGCCAGCATTGAGACTGGGTGGGATCAGCCCCAGCATTTT. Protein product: CASIETGWDQPQHF.

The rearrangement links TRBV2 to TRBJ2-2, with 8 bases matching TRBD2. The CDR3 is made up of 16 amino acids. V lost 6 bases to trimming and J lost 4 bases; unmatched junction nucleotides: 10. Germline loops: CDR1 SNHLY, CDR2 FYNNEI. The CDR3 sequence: CASRDGVAGLTGELFF. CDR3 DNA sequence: TGTGCCAGCAGGGATGGTGTAGCGGGGCTCACCGGGGAGCTGTTTTTT.

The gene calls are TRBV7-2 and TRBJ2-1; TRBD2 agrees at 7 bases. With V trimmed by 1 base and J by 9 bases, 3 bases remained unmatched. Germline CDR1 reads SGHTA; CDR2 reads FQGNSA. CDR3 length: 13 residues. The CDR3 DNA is TGTGCCAGCAGCTTAGGTCCGGGGGGTGAGCAGTTCTTC. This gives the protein CASSLGPGGEQFF.

The CDR3 region is CASSEASGGNSPLHF. CDR3 in DNA: TGTGCCAGCAGTGAAGCGTCCGGGGGCAATTCACCCCTCCACTTT. The chain uses TRBV2 and TRBJ1-6; D is possibly TRBD1 (6 bases). The germline gives CDR1 SNHLY, CDR2 FYNNEI. Trimming took 0 bases from V and 7 from J, leaving 10 bases between them. This CDR3 is 15 amino acids long.

CDR3 loop: CASSSKVTGALEQYF. CDR3 sequence (DNA): TGCGCCAGCAGCTCGAAAGTGACAGGGGCCTTGGAGCAGTACTTC. V is TRBV5-1 and J is TRBJ2-7; 8 nucleotides line up with TRBD1. V lost 3 bases and J lost 7; bases outside the gene matches: 12. Germline CDR1 and CDR2: SGHRS and YFSETQ. This CDR3 has 15 residues.

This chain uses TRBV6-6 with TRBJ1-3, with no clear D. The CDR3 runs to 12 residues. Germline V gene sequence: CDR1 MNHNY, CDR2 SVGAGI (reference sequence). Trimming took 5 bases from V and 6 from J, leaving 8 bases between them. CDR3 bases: TGTGCCAGCAGTAGAGGAGCAAACACCATATATTTT. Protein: CASSRGANTIYF.

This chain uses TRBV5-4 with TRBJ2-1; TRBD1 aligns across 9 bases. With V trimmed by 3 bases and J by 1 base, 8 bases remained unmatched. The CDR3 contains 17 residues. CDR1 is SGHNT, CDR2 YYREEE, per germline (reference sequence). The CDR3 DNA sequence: TGTGCCAGCAGCTGGGGGACAGGGTTTAGGTCCTACAATGAGCAGTTCTTC. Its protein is CASSWGTGFRSYNEQFF.

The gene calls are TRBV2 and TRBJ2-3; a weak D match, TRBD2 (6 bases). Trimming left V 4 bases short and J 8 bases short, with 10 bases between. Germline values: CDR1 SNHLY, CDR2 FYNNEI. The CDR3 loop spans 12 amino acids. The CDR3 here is CASSGGRGTQYF. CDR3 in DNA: TGTGCCAGCAGTGGAGGGCGGGGTACGCAGTATTTT.